This T cell receptor beta chain comes out of a study of identical twins. The CDR3 contains 15 residues. Germline CDR1 and CDR2: ENHRY and SYGVKD. V gave up 4 bases and J gave up 3 bases; unmatched junction bases: 8. Healthy Caucasians supplied all donations. TCRdb recomputed calls from the 5' RACE reads with MiXCR, one row per CDR3 protein. The sample has hundreds of thousands of distinct CDR3 sequences, less than 8% seen once; the top ten hold about 1.9%. This sample was also put to use in a study of yellow fever vaccine responses in identical twins.

The chain employs TRBV10-3 and TRBJ2-7; 8 bases map to TRBD1. The sample was memory (CD45RO+) T cells sorted from blood. The TCR comes from a woman under 30 in good health. CDR3 region: CAISAPDRGSYEQYF. CDR3 DNA sequence: TGTGCCATCAGTGCCCCCGACAGGGGAAGCTACGAGCAGTACTTC.